This T cell receptor beta chain was retrieved from a study of PD-1 blockade in classical Hodgkin lymphoma. Study-level information: Every 2 weeks, patients had 3 mg/kg nivolumab intravenously.

Comment on this clone: Its matching antigen is unknown.

Assay: immunoSEQ multiplex PCR; the TCRdb copy retains only in-frame clones and omits some. The table records roughly 50,000 clones, about 89% of them present only once. Study-wide findings and caveats: The drivers behind the repertoire differences, possibly disease activity or prior therapy, remain undefined. The study reported lower baseline TCR diversity in newly diagnosed patients than in healthy donors.

Time point here: cycle 4 day 1 (C4D1), after less than 7 weeks of nivolumab. Each patient relapsed following autologous stem cell transplantation, and prior brentuximab vedotin exposure differed. V lost 0 bases and J 1 base, leaving 6 bases between the germline ends. The length of the CDR3 is 14 residues. In germline, CDR1 is MNHEY, CDR2 SVGAGI. The V and J genes are TRBV6-5 and TRBJ1-1; D uncertain. Sample: peripheral blood mononuclear cells (PBMCs), taken before the fourth cycle of nivolumab. The receptor's source is a human donor with classical Hodgkin lymphoma. The chain's CDR3 is CASSYSTGNTEAFF. The CDR3 DNA follows: TGTGCCAGCAGTTACTCGACCGGGAACACTGAAGCTTTCTTT.